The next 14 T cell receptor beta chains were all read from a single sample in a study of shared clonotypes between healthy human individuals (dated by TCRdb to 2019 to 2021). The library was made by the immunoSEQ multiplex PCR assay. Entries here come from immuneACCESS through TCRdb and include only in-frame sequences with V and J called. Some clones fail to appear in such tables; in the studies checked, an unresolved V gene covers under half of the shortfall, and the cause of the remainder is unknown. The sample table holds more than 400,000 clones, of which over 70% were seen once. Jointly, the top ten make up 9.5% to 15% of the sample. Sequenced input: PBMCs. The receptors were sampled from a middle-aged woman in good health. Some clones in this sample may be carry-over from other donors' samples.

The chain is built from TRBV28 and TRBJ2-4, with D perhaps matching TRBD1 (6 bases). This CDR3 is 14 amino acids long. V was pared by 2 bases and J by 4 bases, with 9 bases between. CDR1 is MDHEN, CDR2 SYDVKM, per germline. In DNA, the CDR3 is TGTGCCAGCAGTTTAGTGGACAGTAAAAACATTCAGTACTTC. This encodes CASSLVDSKNIQYF. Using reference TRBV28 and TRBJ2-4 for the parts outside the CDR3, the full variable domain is DVKVTQSSRYLVKRTGEKVFLECVQDMDHENMFWYRQDPGLGLRLIYFSYDVKMKEKGDIPEGYSVSREKKERFSLILESASTNQTSMYLCASSLVDSKNIQYFGAGTRLSVL.

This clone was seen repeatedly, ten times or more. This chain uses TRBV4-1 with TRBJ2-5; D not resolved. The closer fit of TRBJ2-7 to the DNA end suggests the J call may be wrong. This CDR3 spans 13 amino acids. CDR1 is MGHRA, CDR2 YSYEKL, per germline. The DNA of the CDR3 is TGCGCCAGCAGCCAAGTAGCTTACTACGAGCAGTACTTC. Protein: CASSQVAYYEQYF.

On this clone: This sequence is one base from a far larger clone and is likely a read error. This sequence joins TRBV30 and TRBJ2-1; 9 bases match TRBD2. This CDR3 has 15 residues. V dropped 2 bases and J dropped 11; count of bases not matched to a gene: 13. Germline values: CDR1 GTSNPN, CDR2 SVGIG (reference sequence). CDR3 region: CAWSPLAGNTVKQFF. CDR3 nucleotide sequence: TGTGCCTGGAGTCCCCTAGCGGGGAATACAGTGAAGCAGTTCTTC. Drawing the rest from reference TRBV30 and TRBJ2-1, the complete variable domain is SQTIHQWPATLVQPVGSPLSLECTVEGTSNPNLYWYRQAAGRGLQLLFYSVGIGQISSEVPQNLSASRPQDRQFILSSKKLLLSDSGFYLCAWSPLAGNTVKQFFGPGTRLTVL.

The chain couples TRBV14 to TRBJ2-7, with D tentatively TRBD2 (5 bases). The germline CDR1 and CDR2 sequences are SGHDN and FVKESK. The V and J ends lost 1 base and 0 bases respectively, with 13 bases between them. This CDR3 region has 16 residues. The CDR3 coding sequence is TGTGCCAGCAGCCAAGCCCCGGGAATCAGCTCCTACGAGCAGTACTTC. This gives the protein CASSQAPGISSYEQYF.

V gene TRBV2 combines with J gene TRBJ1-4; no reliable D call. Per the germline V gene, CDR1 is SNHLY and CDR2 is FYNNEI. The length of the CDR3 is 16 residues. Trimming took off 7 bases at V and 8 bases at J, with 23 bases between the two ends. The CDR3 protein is CASTLSKDPVTEKLFF. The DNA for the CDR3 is TGTGCCAGCACCTTGAGTAAGGACCCCGTAACGGAAAAACTGTTTTTT. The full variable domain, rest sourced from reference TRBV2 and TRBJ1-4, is EPEVTQTPSHQVTQMGQEVILRCVPISNHLYFYWYRQILGQKVEFLVSFYNNEISEKSEIFDDQFSVERPDGSNFTLKIRSTKLEDSAMYFCASTLSKDPVTEKLFFGSGTQLSVL.

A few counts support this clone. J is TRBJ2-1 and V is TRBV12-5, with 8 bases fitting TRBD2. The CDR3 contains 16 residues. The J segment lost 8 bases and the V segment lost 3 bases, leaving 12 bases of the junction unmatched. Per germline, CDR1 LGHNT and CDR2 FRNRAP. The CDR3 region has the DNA TGTGCTAGTGGTTTAGGGAAGGGACTAGTGTCAGATGAGCAGTTCTTC. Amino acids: CASGLGKGLVSDEQFF.

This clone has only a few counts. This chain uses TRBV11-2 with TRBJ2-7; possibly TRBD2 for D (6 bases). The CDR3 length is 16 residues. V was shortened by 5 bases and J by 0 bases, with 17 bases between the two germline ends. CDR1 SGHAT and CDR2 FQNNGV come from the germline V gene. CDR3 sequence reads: CASSPLARVSSYEQYF. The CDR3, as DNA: TGTGCCAGCAGCCCGCTAGCGCGAGTAAGCTCCTACGAGCAGTACTTC.

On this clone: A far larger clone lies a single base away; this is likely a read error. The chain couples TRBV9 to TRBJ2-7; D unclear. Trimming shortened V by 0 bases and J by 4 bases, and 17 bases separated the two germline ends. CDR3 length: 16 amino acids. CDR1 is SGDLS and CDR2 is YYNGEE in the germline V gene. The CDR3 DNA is TGTGCCAGCAGCGTAGGGAGTGGATCGAGCGTGTACGAGCAGTACTTC. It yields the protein CASSVGSGSSVYEQYF.

CDR3 protein: CASSRTSGSNEQFF. As DNA, the CDR3 is TGCGCCAGCAGCAGGACTAGCGGGAGCAATGAGCAGTTCTTC. J is TRBJ2-1 and V is TRBV5-1, with 13 bases identical to TRBD2. Trimming cost V 4 bases and J 6 bases; bases outside gene matches: 1. The CDR3 sequence is 14 residues long. Looked up from germline, CDR1 is SGHRS and CDR2 is YFSETQ.

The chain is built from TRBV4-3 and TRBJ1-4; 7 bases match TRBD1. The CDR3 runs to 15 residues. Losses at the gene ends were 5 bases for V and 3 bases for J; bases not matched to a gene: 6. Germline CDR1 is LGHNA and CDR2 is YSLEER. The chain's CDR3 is CASSDAGTANEKLFF. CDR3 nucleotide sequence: TGCGCCAGCAGCGACGCCGGGACAGCTAATGAAAAACTGTTTTTT.

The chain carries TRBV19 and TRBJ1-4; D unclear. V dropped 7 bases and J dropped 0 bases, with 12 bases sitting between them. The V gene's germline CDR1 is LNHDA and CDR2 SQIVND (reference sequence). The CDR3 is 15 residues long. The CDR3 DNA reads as TGTGCCAGTACCTTTAATTCTGCAACTAATGAAAAACTGTTTTTT. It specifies CASTFNSATNEKLFF.

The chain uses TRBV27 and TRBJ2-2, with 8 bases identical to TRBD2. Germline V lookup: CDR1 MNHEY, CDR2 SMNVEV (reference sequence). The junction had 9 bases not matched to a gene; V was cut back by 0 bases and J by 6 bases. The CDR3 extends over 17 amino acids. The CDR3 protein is CASSLSFGGRKAGELFF. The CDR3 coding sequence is TGTGCCAGCAGTTTATCATTCGGCGGGAGGAAAGCCGGGGAGCTGTTTTTT.

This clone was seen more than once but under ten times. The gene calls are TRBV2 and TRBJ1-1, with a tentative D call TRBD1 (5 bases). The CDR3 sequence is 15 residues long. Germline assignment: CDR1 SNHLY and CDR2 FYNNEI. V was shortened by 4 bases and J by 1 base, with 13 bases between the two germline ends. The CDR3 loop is CASSGQLLQNTEAFF. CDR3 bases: TGTGCCAGCAGTGGACAGTTATTACAGAACACTGAAGCTTTCTTT.

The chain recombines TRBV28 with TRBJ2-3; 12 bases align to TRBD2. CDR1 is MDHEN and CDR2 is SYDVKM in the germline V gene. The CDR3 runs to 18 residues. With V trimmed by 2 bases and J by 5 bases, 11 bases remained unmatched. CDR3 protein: CASSLPSPSGRVGDTQYF. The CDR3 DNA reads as TGTGCCAGCAGTTTACCCTCCCCTAGCGGGAGGGTTGGAGATACGCAGTATTTT.